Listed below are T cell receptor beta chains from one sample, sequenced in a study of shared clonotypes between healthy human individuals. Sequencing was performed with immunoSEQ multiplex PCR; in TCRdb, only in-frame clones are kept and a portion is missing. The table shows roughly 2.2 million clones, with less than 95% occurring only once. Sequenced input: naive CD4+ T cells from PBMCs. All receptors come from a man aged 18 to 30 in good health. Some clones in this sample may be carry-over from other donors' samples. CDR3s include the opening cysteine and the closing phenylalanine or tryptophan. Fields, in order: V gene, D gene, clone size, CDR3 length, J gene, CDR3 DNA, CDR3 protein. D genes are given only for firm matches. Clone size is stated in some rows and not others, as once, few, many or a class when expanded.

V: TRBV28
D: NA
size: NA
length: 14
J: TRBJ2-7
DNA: TGTGCCAGCAGTTCCGACGGGGAATCCTACGAGCAGTACTTC
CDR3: CASSSDGESYEQYF

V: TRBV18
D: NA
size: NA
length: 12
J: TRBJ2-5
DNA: TGTGCCAGCTCACCAACACCGGAGACCCAGTACTTC
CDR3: CASSPTPETQYF

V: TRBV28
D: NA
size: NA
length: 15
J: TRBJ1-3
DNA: TGTGCCAGCAGTTCCCTCAGAGAGACTGGAAACACCATATATTTT
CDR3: CASSSLRETGNTIYF

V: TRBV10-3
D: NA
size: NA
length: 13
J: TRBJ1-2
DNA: TGTGCCATCGCCAACAGGGAAAACTATGGCTACACCTTC
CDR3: CAIANRENYGYTF

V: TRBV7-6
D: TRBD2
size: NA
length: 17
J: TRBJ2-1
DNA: TGTGCCAGCAGCTTAGTATACCTAGCGGGCACCTACAATGAGCAGTTCTTC
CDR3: CASSLVYLAGTYNEQFF

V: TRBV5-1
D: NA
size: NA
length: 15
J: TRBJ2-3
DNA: TGCGCCAGCAGCTTGGGCTCCCATTCCACAGATACGCAGTATTTT
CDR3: CASSLGSHSTDTQYF

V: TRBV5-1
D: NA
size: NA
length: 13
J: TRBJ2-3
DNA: TGCGCCAGCAGCTTGCCCGAGGGAGATACGCAGTATTTT
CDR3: CASSLPEGDTQYF

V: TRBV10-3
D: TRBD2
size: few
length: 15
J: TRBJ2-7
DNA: TGTGCCATCAGTGAGGGACTAGCGGGAGGGTACGAGCAGTACTTC
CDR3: CAISEGLAGGYEQYF

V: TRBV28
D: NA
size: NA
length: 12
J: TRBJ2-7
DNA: TGTGCCGGCGGCAGTGGGTTATACGAGCAGTACTTC
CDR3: CAGGSGLYEQYF

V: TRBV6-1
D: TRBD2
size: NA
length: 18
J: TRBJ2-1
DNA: TGTGCCAGCAGTGACTTCCTAGCGGCTTCTAGCTCCTACAATGAGCAGTTCTTC
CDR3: CASSDFLAASSSYNEQFF

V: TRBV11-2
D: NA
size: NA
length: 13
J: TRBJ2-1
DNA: TGTGCCAGCAGCTTAGATAGGGGAAATGAGCAGTTCTTC
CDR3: CASSLDRGNEQFF

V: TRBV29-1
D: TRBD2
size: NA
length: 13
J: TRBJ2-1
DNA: TGCAGCTGCGGGACTACATCCTACAATGAGCAGTTCTTC
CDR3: CSCGTTSYNEQFF

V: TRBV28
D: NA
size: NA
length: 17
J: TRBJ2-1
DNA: TGTGCCAGCAGTGGGGATCCGGGCGTCTCTATGGGTAATGAGCAGTTCTTC
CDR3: CASSGDPGVSMGNEQFF

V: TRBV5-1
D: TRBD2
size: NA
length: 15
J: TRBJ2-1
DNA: TGCGCCAGCACTCTCGGGCTAGCGGTCTACAATGAGCAGTTCTTC
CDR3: CASTLGLAVYNEQFF

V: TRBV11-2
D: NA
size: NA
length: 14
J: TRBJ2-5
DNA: TGTGCCAGCAGCTTAGATTCCGCGGGAGAGACCCAGTACTTC
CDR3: CASSLDSAGETQYF

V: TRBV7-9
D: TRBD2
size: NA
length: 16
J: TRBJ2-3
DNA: TGTGCCAGCAGCCTCGGACTAGCGGGAGAAATAGATACGCAGTATTTT
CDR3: CASSLGLAGEIDTQYF

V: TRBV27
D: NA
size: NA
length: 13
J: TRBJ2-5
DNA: TGTGCCAGCAGTCAGGTCCGAGGGGAGACCCAGTACTTC
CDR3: CASSQVRGETQYF

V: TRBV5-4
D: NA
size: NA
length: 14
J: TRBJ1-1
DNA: TGTGCCAGCAGCTCGCCCCAGAGTGACGGGAAAGCTTTCTTT
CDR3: CASSSPQSDGKAFF

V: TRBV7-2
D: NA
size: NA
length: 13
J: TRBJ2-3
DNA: TGTGCCAGCAGCTTAGCGATGACAGATACGCAGTATTTT
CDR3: CASSLAMTDTQYF

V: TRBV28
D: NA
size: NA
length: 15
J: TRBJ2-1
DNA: TGTGCCAGCAGTTCTCCACGACAAGCCTACAATGAGCAGTTCTTC
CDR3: CASSSPRQAYNEQFF

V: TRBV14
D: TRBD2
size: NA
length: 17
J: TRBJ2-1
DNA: TGTGCCAGCAGCCCCTTATCAGGCGGGAGAGGTGGGAATGAGCAGTTCTTC
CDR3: CASSPLSGGRGGNEQFF

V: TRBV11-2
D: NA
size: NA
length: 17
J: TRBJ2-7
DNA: TGTGCCAGCAGCTCTAGGGGGATCCGGGACCGCTCCTACGAGCAGTACTTC
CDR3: CASSSRGIRDRSYEQYF

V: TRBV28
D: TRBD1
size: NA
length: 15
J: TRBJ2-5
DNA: TGTGCCAGCGCCCCGGCAGGGGGTAGGAAAGAGACCCAGTACTTC
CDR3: CASAPAGGRKETQYF

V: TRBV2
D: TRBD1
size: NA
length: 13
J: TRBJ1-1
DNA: TGTGCCAGCGGACAGGCTTCGGTTACTGAAGCTTTCTTT
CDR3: CASGQASVTEAFF

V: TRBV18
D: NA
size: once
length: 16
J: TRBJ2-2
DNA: TGTGCCAGCTCACAAGGGACTCCCCGGTCGGGCGGGGAGCTGTTTTTT
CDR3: CASSQGTPRSGGELFF

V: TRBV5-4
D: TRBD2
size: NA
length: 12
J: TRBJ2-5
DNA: TGTGCCAGCAGCCCCGGGGGGGGGACCCAGTACTTC
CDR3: CASSPGGGTQYF

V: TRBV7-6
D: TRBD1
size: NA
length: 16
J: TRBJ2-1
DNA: TGTGCCAGCAGCGACCTTGCGGGACAGGTCGCTTGGGAGCAGTTCTTC
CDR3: CASSDLAGQVAWEQFF

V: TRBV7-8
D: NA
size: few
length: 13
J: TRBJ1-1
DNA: TGTGCCAGCAGCTTCGGGGATCTCAAGGGGGCTTTCTTT
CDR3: CASSFGDLKGAFF

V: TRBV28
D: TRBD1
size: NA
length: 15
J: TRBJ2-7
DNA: TGTGCCAGCAGCGCGACAGGGGCCCTCTCCTACGAGCAGTACTTC
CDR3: CASSATGALSYEQYF

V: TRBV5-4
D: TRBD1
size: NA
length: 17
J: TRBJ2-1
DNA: TGTGCCAGCAGGGTTAATCCCGGGACAGGGGGTGGAAATGAGCAGTTCTTC
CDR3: CASRVNPGTGGGNEQFF

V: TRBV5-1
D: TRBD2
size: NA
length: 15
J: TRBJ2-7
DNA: TGCGCCAGCAGCTTTTTAGCGGGAGGGTCCTACGAGCAGTACTTC
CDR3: CASSFLAGGSYEQYF

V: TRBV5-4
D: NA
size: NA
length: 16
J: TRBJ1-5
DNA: TGTGCCAGCAGCTTTGACGGACAACTCAGCAATCAGCCCCAGCATTTT
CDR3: CASSFDGQLSNQPQHF

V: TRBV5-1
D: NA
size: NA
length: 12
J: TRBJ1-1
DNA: TGCGCCAGCAGCTATATAGGGACTGAAGCTTTCTTT
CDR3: CASSYIGTEAFF

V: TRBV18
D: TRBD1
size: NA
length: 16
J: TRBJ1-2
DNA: TGTGCCAGCTCACCTTCTGTGGGACAGGGGGGATATGGCTACACCTTC
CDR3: CASSPSVGQGGYGYTF

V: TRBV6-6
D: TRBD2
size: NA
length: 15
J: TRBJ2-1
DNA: TGTGCCAGCAGTTCCCCTAGCGGGGTGCTTAGTGAGCAGTTCTTC
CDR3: CASSSPSGVLSEQFF

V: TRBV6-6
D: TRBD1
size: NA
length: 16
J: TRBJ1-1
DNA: TGTGCCAGCAGTTACGGGACAGGGGGGGGAAACACTGAAGCTTTCTTT
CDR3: CASSYGTGGGNTEAFF

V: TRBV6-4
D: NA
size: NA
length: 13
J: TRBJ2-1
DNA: TGTGCCAGCAGTGACTATAAGGGGGGTGAGCAGTTCTTC
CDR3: CASSDYKGGEQFF

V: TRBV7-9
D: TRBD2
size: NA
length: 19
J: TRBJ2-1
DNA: TGTGCCAGCAGCTTCCGCAGTCATGGACTAGCGGGAGTAGACAATGAGCAGTTCTTC
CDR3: CASSFRSHGLAGVDNEQFF

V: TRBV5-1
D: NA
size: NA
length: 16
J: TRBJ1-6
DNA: TGCGCCAGCAGCTTGGCCTTTCCCGATGGAAATTCACCCCTCCACTTT
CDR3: CASSLAFPDGNSPLHF

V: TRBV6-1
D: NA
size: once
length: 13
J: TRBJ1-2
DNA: TGTGCCAGCACCCTCCGGGCCCTTGATGGCTACACCTTC
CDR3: CASTLRALDGYTF

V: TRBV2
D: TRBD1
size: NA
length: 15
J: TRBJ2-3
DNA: TGTGCCAGCAGTGACTGGGGACAGGGCTCAGATACGCAGTATTTT
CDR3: CASSDWGQGSDTQYF